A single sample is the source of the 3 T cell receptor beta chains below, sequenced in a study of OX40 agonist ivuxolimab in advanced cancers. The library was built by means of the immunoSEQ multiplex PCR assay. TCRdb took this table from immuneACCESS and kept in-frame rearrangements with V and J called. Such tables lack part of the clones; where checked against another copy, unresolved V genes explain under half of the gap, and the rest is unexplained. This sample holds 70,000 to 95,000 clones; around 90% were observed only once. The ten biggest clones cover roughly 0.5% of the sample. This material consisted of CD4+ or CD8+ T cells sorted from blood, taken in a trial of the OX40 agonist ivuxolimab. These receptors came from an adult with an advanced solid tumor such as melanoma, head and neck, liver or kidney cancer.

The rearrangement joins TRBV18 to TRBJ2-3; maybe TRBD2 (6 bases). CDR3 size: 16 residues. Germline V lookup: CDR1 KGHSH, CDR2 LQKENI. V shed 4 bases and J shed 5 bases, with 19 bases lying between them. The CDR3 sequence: CASSRPGLTTKDTQYF. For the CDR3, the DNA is TGTGCCAGCTCACGGCCGGGACTCACTACGAAAGATACGCAGTATTTT.

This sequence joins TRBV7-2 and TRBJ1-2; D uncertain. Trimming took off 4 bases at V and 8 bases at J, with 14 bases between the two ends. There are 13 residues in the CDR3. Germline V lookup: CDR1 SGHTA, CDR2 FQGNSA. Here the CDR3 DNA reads TGTGCCAGCAGCTCGTCGACGGGCGGAGGCTACACCTTC. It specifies CASSSSTGGGYTF.

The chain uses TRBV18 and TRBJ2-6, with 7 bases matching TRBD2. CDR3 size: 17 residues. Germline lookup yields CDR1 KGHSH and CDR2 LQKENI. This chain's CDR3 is CGSSQASGYSGANVLTF. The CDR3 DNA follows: TGTGGAAGCTCACAGGCTAGCGGTTACTCTGGGGCCAACGTCCTGACTTTC.